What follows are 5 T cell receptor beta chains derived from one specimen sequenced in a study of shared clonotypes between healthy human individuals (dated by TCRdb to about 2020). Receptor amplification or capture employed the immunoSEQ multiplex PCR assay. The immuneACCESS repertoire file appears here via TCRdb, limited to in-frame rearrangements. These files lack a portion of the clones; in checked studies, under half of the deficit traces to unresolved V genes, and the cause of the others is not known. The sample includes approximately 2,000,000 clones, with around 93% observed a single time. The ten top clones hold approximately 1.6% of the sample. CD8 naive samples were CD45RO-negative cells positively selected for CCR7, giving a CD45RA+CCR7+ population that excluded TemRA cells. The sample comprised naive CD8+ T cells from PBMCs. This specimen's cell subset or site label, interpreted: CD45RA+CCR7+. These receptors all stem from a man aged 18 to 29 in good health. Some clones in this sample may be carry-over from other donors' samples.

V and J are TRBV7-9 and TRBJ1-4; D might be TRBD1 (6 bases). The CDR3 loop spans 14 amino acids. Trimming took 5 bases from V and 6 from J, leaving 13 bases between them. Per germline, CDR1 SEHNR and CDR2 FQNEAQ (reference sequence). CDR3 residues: CASSPWAGDEKLFF. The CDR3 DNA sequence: TGTGCCAGCAGCCCCTGGGCAGGGGATGAAAAACTGTTTTTT.

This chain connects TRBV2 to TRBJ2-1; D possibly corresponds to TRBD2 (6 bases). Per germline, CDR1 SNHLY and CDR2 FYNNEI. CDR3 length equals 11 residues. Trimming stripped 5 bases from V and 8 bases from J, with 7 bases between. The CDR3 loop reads CASSTSYEQFF. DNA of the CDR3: TGTGCCAGCAGTACTAGCTATGAGCAGTTCTTC.

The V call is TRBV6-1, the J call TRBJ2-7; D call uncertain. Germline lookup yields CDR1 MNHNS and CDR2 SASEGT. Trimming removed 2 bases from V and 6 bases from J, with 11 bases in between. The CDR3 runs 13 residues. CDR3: CASSELPSSEQYF. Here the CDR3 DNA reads TGTGCCAGCAGTGAATTACCGTCCAGCGAGCAGTACTTC.

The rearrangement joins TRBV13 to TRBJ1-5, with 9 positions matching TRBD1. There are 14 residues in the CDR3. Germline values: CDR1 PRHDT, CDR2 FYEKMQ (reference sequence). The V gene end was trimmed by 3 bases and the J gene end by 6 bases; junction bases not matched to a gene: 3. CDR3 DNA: TGTGCCAGCAGCTTGACAGGGGGGACTCAGCCCCAGCATTTT. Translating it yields CASSLTGGTQPQHF.

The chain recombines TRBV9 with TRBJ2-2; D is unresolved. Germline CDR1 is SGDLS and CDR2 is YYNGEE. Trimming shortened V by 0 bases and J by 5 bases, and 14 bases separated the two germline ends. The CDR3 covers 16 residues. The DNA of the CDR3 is TGTGCCAGCAGCGTAGATCCGGGTCGGAAGACCGGGGAGCTGTTTTTT. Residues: CASSVDPGRKTGELFF.